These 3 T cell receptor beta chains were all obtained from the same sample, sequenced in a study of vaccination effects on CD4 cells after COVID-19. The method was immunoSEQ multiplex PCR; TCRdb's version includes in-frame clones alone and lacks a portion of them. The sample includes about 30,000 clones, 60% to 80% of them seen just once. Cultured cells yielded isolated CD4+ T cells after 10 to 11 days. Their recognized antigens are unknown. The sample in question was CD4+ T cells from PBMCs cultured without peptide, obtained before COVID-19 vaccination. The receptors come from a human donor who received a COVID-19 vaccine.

This chain's CDR3 is CAIRTGGNSNQPQHF. CDR3 coding DNA: TGTGCCATCCGAACAGGGGGAAACAGCAATCAGCCCCAGCATTTT. V gene TRBV6-5 combines with J gene TRBJ1-5, with 8 bases matching TRBD1. This CDR3 has 15 residues. Germline V gives CDR1 MNHEY, CDR2 SVGAGI. J lost 1 base, V lost 10 bases, and 9 bases had no gene match.

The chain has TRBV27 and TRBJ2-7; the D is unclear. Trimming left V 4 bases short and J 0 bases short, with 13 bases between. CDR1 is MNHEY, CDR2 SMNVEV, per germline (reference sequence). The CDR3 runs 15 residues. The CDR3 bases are TGTGCCAGCAGTTCTAAATCGGGCAACTCCTACGAGCAGTACTTC. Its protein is CASSSKSGNSYEQYF.

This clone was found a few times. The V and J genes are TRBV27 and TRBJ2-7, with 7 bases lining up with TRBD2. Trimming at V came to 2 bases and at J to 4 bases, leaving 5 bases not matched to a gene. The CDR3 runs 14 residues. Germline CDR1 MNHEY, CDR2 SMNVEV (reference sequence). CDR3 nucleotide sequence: TGTGCCAGCAGTTTAAGCCCCGGGGGGTACGAGCAGTACTTC. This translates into CASSLSPGGYEQYF.